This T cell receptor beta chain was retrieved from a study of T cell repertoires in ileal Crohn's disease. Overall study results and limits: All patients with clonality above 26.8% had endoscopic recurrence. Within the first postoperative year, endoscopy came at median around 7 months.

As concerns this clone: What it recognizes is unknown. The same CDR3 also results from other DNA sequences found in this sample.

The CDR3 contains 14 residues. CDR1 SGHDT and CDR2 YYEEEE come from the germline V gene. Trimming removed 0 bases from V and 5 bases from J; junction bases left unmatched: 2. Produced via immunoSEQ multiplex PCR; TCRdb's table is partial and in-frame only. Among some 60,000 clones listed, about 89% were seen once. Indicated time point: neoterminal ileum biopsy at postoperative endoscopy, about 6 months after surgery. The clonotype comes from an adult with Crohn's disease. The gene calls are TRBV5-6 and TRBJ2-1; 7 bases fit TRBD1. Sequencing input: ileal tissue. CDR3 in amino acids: CASSLGTGDNEQFF. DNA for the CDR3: TGTGCCAGCAGCTTGGGCACAGGGGACAATGAGCAGTTCTTC.